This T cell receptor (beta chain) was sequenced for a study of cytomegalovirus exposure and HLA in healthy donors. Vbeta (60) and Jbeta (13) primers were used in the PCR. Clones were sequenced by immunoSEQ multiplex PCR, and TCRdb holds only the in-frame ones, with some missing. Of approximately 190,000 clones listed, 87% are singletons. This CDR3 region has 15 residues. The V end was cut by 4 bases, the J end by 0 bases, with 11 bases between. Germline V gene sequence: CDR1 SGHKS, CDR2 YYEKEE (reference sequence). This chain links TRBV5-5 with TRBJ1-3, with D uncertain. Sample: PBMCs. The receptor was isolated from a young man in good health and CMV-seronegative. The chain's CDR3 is CASSTGLLSGNTIYF. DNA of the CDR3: TGTGCCAGCAGCACCGGACTTCTCTCTGGAAACACCATATATTTT.